The source of this T cell receptor beta chain is a study of Ad26.COV2.S vaccination and SARS-CoV-2 variants. Study information: Intramuscular Ad26.COV2.S doses were given once or twice, 56 days apart. Whole-study results and caveats: Estimates derived from TCR breadth and depth analyses may have underestimated total T cell responses. Vaccine recipients surpassed placebo recipients in spike-specific TCR breadth.

Treatment in this sample: roughly 20 received Ad26.COV2.S at low or high dose, single or two shots; five or six received placebo; per-sample allocation not given. Collection of samples fell on day 63 after the first vaccine or placebo injection. The sample came from a Boston adult aged 18-55 years. The V gene's germline CDR1 is SGHNT and CDR2 YENEEA. V was trimmed by 3 bases and J by 6 bases, leaving 6 bases between them. The CDR3 is made up of 13 amino acids. In regard to this clone: Its antigen is not known.

Measured with immunoSEQ multiplex PCR; TCRdb has only the in-frame clones, and not every one. The profile shows 300,000 to 400,000 clones, roughly 85% of them singletons. The sequence was collected from a person aged 18 to 65 who received the Ad26.COV2.S COVID-19 vaccine or a placebo. The sample in question was peripheral blood, obtained in a trial of Ad26.COV2.S vaccine versus placebo. The chain recombines TRBV11-3 with TRBJ1-6; D is undetermined. CDR3 loop: CASSLGINSPLHF. DNA for the CDR3: TGTGCCAGCAGCTTGGGCATTAATTCACCCCTCCACTTT.